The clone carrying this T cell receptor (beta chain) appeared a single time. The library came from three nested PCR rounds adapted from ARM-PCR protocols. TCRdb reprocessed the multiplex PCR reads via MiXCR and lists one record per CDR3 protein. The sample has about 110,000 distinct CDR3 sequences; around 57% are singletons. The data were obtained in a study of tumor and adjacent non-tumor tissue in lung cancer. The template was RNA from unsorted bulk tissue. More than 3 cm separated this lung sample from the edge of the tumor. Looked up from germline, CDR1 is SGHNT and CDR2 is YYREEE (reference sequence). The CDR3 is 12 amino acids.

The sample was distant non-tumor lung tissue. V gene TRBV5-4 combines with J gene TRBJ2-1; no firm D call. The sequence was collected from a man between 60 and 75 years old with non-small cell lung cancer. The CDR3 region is CCSSIGDNEQFF. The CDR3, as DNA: TGTTGCAGCAGCATTGGGGATAATGAGCAGTTCTTC.